The 19 T cell receptor beta chains below were found in one sample sequenced in a study of shared clonotypes between healthy human individuals. Sequenced by immunoSEQ multiplex PCR; TCRdb stores in-frame clones only, minus some. The data show approximately 99,000 clones, around 65% seen once. Sequencing was performed on memory CD8+ T cells sorted from blood. As for subset: CD45RO+ cells pooled with CCR7-negative TemRA cells. The receptors originated from a woman in her thirties in good health.

The chain carries TRBV11-2 and TRBJ2-2; 9 nucleotides align to TRBD2. Trimming took 4 bases from V and 7 from J; bases not matched to a gene: 10. The CDR3 consists of 16 residues. Germline V lookup: CDR1 SGHAT, CDR2 FQNNGV. The CDR3 DNA reads as TGTGCCAGCAGCTCCCGATTGCGGGAGGGCCTCGGGGAGCTGTTTTTT. It yields the protein CASSSRLREGLGELFF.

This clone appeared many times. The J gene is TRBJ2-2, the V gene TRBV7-9; possible D gene TRBD2, 5 bases. Germline loops: CDR1 SEHNR, CDR2 FQNEAQ (reference sequence). Trimming shortened V by 1 base and J by 0 bases, and 12 bases separated the two germline ends. The CDR3 runs 17 residues. The CDR3: CASSLVSRGANTGELFF. CDR3 coding DNA: TGTGCCAGCAGCTTAGTATCTCGGGGAGCGAACACCGGGGAGCTGTTTTTT.

Remarks on this clone: Possible read error: a much larger clone is one base away. This chain uses TRBV5-1 with TRBJ2-3; D remains unclear. Germline V lookup: CDR1 SGHRS, CDR2 YFSETQ. This CDR3 region has 14 residues. CDR3 sequence reads: CTSSVPQIRDTQYF. Written as DNA, the CDR3 is TGCACCAGCAGCGTGCCTCAGATCAGAGATACGCAGTATTTT.

This chain links TRBV4-1 with TRBJ1-1; weak D call: TRBD1 (6 bases). The V gene lost 0 bases and the J gene lost 3 bases, with 20 bases spanning the gap. The CDR3 has 18 residues. From germline, CDR1 is MGHRA and CDR2 YSYEKL. The chain's CDR3 is CASSQDDGVGAGDTEAFF. The CDR3 nucleotides are TGCGCCAGCAGCCAAGATGACGGCGTGGGGGCCGGGGACACTGAAGCTTTCTTT.

The rearrangement joins TRBV15 to TRBJ2-7; TRBD1 matches at 7 bases. Trimming took 5 bases from V and 6 from J; bases not matched to a gene: 7. CDR3 length: 13 residues. CDR1 is LNHNV and CDR2 is YYDKDF in the germline V gene (reference sequence). The CDR3 DNA reads as TGTGCCACCAGCCCCCCTCGGACAGGCGAGCAGTACTTC. It is translated as CATSPPRTGEQYF.

The chain combines TRBV9 with TRBJ1-1; D gene unclear. The CDR3 has 13 amino acids. The ends were cut back, 0 bases at V and 5 bases at J, with 8 bases in the middle. CDR1 and CDR2 from the germline V gene are SGDLS and YYNGEE. DNA for the CDR3: TGTGCCAGCAGCGTAGCTAGGGAGACTGAAGCTTTCTTT. It is translated as CASSVARETEAFF.

The sample holds one count of this clone. This chain uses TRBV4-1 with TRBJ1-3, with D uncertain. Deletions cut 4 bases from V and 7 bases from J, with 23 bases between. Germline V CDR1 and CDR2: MGHRA, YSYEKL. The CDR3 contains 17 residues. CDR3 protein: CASSLRPDRRLINTIYF. The CDR3 nucleotides are TGCGCCAGCAGCCTTAGACCCGACCGCCGCCTTATCAACACCATATATTTT.

This clone came up a few times. The gene calls are TRBV7-9 and TRBJ2-1, with 7 bases that match TRBD1. The germline V gene encodes CDR1 SEHNR and CDR2 FQNEAQ (reference sequence). Trimming removed 6 bases from V and 4 bases from J; junction bases left unmatched: 9. The CDR3 length is 15 residues. The CDR3 DNA sequence: TGTGCCAGCAGACCAGGGGGATGGACTTACAATGAGCAGTTCTTC. Translated: CASRPGGWTYNEQFF. Full variable domain (rest looked up from reference TRBV7-9 and TRBJ2-1): DTGVSQNPRHKITKRGQNVTFRCDPISEHNRLYWYRQTLGQGPEFLTYFQNEAQLEKSRLLSDRFSAERPKGSFSTLEIQRTEQGDSAMYLCASRPGGWTYNEQFFGPGTRLTVL.

V usage is TRBV2 and J usage is TRBJ1-1; D call uncertain. The CDR3 is 14 amino acids. V was trimmed by 7 bases and J by 4 bases, leaving 16 bases between them. The germline V gene has CDR1 SNHLY and CDR2 FYNNEI. The CDR3 DNA reads as TGTGCCAGCATGAGTTACTCCCCTGGCACTGAAGCTTTCTTT. It encodes CASMSYSPGTEAFF. Combining the CDR3 with reference TRBV2 and TRBJ1-1 gives the whole variable domain EPEVTQTPSHQVTQMGQEVILRCVPISNHLYFYWYRQILGQKVEFLVSFYNNEISEKSEIFDDQFSVERPDGSNFTLKIRSTKLEDSAMYFCASMSYSPGTEAFFGQGTRLTVV.

CDR3 coding DNA: TGCGCCAGCAGCCAAGAGGGGTATTTTACAGATACGCAGTATTTT. Amino acid sequence: CASSQEGYFTDTQYF. The chain combines TRBV4-1 with TRBJ2-3, with D uncertain. Germline V gives CDR1 MGHRA, CDR2 YSYEKL. Trimming pared 0 bases from V and 3 bases from J, leaving 10 bases between. The CDR3 is 15 residues long.

This chain joins TRBV28 and TRBJ1-5; D gene unclear. The CDR3 totals 14 residues. V lost 2 bases to trimming and J lost 3 bases, with 8 bases between them. CDR1 and CDR2 from the germline V gene are MDHEN and SYDVKM. The CDR3 bases are TGTGCCAGCAGTTTACTATTCCCCAATCAGCCCCAGCATTTT. It specifies CASSLLFPNQPQHF.

The chain couples TRBV6-1 to TRBJ2-2; D call uncertain. The CDR3 consists of 14 residues. V shed 3 bases and J shed 0 bases, with 5 bases lying between them. Germline V gives CDR1 MNHNS, CDR2 SASEGT. The CDR3 nucleotides are TGTGCCAGCAGTGACATTTCGAACACCGGGGAGCTGTTTTTT. Protein: CASSDISNTGELFF.

V and J are TRBV28 and TRBJ2-7; 11 bases are shared with TRBD2. The CDR3 extends over 13 amino acids. Per germline, CDR1 MDHEN and CDR2 SYDVKM. The V and J ends lost 6 bases and 5 bases, in that order; junction bases with no gene match: 3. The CDR3 here is CASRLAGVNEQYF. In DNA, the CDR3 is TGTGCCAGCAGACTAGCGGGAGTTAACGAGCAGTACTTC.

The rearrangement links TRBV9 to TRBJ1-2; D unclear. The V and J ends lost 0 bases and 2 bases respectively, with 5 bases between them. CDR3 length: 13 amino acids. Germline V gives CDR1 SGDLS, CDR2 YYNGEE. The CDR3, as DNA: TGTGCCAGCAGCGTAGATCAGAACTATGGCTACACCTTC. Its protein product is CASSVDQNYGYTF.

This chain uses TRBV29-1 with TRBJ2-7, with 10 nucleotides matching TRBD2. The V gene end was trimmed by 4 bases and the J gene end by 5 bases; junction bases not matched to a gene: 8. The CDR3 is 14 amino acids. Germline CDR1 SQVTM, CDR2 ANQGSEA. The CDR3 coding sequence is TGCAGCGTTGTTTTGAGCGGGAGGGCCAACGAGCAGTACTTC. Amino acid sequence: CSVVLSGRANEQYF.

The chain employs TRBV7-9 and TRBJ1-6; D unclear. The V end lost 2 bases, the J end lost 9 bases, and 11 bases lay between the germline ends. Germline lookup yields CDR1 SEHNR and CDR2 FQNEAQ (reference sequence). CDR3 size: 14 residues. CDR3 sequence: CASSLTGSGSPLHF. The CDR3 coding sequence is TGTGCCAGCAGCTTAACCGGTTCGGGTTCACCCCTCCACTTT.

V is TRBV2 and J is TRBJ1-1; D gene unclear. Germline loops: CDR1 SNHLY, CDR2 FYNNEI. V was shortened by 6 bases and J by 4 bases, with 18 bases between the two germline ends. The CDR3 loop spans 15 amino acids. In DNA, the CDR3 is TGTGCCAGCAGCAAACAATGGGGTAGGTTCACTGAAGCTTTCTTT. This translates into CASSKQWGRFTEAFF.

This clone has a handful of counts. The sample contains more than one DNA sequence encoding this CDR3. CDR3 nucleotides: TGTGCCAGCAGTGGGGAGGGTCAAGGGCAAGAGACCCAGTACTTC. Translating gives CASSGEGQGQETQYF. The chain carries TRBV2 and TRBJ2-5; 7 bases map to TRBD2. V lost 4 bases, J lost 2 bases, and 7 bases stayed unmatched. The V gene's germline CDR1 is SNHLY and CDR2 FYNNEI. The CDR3 consists of 15 residues. Full variable domain (outside the CDR3, taken from reference TRBV2 and TRBJ2-5): EPEVTQTPSHQVTQMGQEVILRCVPISNHLYFYWYRQILGQKVEFLVSFYNNEISEKSEIFDDQFSVERPDGSNFTLKIRSTKLEDSAMYFCASSGEGQGQETQYFGPGTRLLVL.

The chain links TRBV4-1 to TRBJ2-1, with 9 nucleotides matching TRBD2. Trimming took 2 bases from V and 8 from J; bases not matched to a gene: 10. The CDR3 runs 16 residues. Germline CDR1 reads MGHRA; CDR2 reads YSYEKL. The CDR3 coding sequence is TGCGCCAGCAGCCAAATCAGCGGGAGGCCTGGGTATGAGCAGTTCTTC. It encodes CASSQISGRPGYEQFF.